Listed below are T cell receptor beta chains from one sample, sequenced in a study of identical twins. TCRdb itself ran the 5' RACE reads through MiXCR, one entry per CDR3 protein. In the table there are some 900,000 distinct CDR3 sequences, around 12% of which are singletons. This same sample was also taken into another study, of yellow fever vaccine responses in identical twins.

Material for sequencing was PBMCs. Receptor source: a woman younger than 35 in good health. Both conserved end residues are part of each CDR3. Fields, in order: D gene, V gene, CDR3 protein. A D gene is named only where the DNA matches it firmly.

d_call: .; v_call: TRBV4-1; cdr3_aa: CASSQVYRGDQPQHF
d_call: .; v_call: TRBV6-1; cdr3_aa: CASSEMSNDEKLFF
d_call: .; v_call: TRBV28; cdr3_aa: CASSPQATDTQYF
d_call: .; v_call: TRBV6-6; cdr3_aa: CASSPDVRGDAFF
d_call: .; v_call: TRBV28; cdr3_aa: CASSSRWKLFEQYF
d_call: TRBD2; v_call: TRBV2; cdr3_aa: CASTPWTSTTDTQYF
d_call: TRBD2; v_call: TRBV12-3/TRBV12-4; cdr3_aa: CASSSTRGGSGVYEQYF
d_call: .; v_call: TRBV29-1; cdr3_aa: CSVGFGSSDTEAFF
d_call: .; v_call: TRBV24-1; cdr3_aa: CATSEMGETQYF
d_call: TRBD1; v_call: TRBV4-1; cdr3_aa: CASSQRHRGSSGANVLTF
d_call: .; v_call: TRBV5-1; cdr3_aa: CASSLMWLDTQYF
d_call: .; v_call: TRBV5-1; cdr3_aa: CASSLDGFSYNEQFF
d_call: TRBD2; v_call: TRBV28; cdr3_aa: CASSHGTVAGLAVDTQYF
d_call: .; v_call: TRBV29-1; cdr3_aa: CSVEVVYEQYF
d_call: .; v_call: TRBV29-1; cdr3_aa: CSVDLGRGAEAFF
d_call: TRBD1; v_call: TRBV27; cdr3_aa: CASRSQGQGPDTQYF
d_call: TRBD1; v_call: TRBV18; cdr3_aa: CASTIQGAVNTEAFF
d_call: .; v_call: TRBV28; cdr3_aa: CASSLTAYGYTF
d_call: .; v_call: TRBV5-1; cdr3_aa: CASSLIGEENIQYF
d_call: TRBD1; v_call: TRBV9; cdr3_aa: CASSPGQGRSYEQYF
d_call: .; v_call: TRBV4-1; cdr3_aa: CASSQEAGTDTQYF
d_call: TRBD2; v_call: TRBV5-1; cdr3_aa: CASSLSLAGYEQYF
d_call: .; v_call: TRBV10-3; cdr3_aa: CAIRRDQLYNEQFF
d_call: TRBD2; v_call: TRBV5-5; cdr3_aa: CASSLGGSIDTQYF
d_call: .; v_call: TRBV5-6; cdr3_aa: CASSYIQGSGANVLTF
d_call: .; v_call: TRBV3-1; cdr3_aa: CASSQVWNTEAFF
d_call: TRBD2; v_call: TRBV12-3/TRBV12-4; cdr3_aa: CASSLLISSGQETQYF
d_call: .; v_call: TRBV18; cdr3_aa: CASVENTEAFF
d_call: TRBD1; v_call: TRBV7-2; cdr3_aa: CASSRGQGYNSPLHF